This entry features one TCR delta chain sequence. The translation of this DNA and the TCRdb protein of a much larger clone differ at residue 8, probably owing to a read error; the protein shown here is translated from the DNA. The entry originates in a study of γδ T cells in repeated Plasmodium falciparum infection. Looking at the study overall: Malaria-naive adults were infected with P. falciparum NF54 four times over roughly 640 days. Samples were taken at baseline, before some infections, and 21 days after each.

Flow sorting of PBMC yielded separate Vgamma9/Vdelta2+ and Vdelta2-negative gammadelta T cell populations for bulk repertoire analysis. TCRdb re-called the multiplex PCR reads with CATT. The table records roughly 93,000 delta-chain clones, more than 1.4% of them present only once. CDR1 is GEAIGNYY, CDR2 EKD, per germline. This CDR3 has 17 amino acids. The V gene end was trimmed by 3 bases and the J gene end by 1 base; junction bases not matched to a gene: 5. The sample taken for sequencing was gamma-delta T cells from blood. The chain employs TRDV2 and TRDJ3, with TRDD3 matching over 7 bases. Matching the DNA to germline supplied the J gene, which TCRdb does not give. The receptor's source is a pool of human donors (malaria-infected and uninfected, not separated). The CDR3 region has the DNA TGTGCCTGTGACGATACTGGGGAATCCTGGGACACCCGACAGATGTTTTTC. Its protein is CACDDTGESWDTRQMFF.